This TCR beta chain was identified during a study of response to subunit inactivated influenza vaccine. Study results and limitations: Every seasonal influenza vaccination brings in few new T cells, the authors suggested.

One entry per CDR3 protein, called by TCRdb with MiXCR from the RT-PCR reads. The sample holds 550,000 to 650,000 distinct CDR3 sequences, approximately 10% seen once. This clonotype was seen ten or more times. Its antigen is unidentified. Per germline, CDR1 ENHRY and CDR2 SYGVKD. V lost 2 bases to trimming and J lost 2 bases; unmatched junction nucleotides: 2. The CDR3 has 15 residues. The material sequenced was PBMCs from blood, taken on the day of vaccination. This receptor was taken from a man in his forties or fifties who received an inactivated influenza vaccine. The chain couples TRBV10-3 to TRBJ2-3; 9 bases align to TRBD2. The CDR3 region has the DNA TGTGCCATCAGTGAGATAGCGGGGGACACAGATACGCAGTATTTT. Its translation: CAISEIAGDTDTQYF.